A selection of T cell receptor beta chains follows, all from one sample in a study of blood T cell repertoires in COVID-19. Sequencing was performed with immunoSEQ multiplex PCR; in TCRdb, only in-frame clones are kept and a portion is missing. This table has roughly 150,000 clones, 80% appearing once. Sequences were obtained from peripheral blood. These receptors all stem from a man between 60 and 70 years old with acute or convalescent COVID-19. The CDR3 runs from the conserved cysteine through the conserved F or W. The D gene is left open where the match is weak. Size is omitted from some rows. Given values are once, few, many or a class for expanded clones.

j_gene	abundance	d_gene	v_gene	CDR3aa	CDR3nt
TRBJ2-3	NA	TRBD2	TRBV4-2	CASSQGTAGGLDTQYF	TGTGCCAGCAGCCAAGGGACAGCGGGAGGGTTGGATACGCAGTATTTT
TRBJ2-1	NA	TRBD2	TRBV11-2	CASSLEGPGLAGLRYNEQFF	TGTGCCAGCAGCTTAGAAGGACCGGGACTAGCGGGCCTGAGATACAATGAGCAGTTCTTC
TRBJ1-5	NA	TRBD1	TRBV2	CASRRDRNQPQHF	TGTGCCAGCAGACGGGACAGAAATCAGCCCCAGCATTTT
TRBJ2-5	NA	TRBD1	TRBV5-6	CASSVRGLVETQYF	TGTGCCAGCAGCGTCAGGGGGCTCGTGGAGACCCAGTACTTC
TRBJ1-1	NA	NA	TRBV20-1	CSASRQNTEAFF	TGCAGTGCTAGTCGACAGAACACTGAAGCTTTCTTT
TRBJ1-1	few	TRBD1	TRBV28	CASRGDRATEAFF	TGTGCCAGCAGGGGGGACAGGGCAACTGAAGCTTTCTTT
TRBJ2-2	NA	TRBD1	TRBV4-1	CASATGAANTGELFF	TGCGCCAGTGCTACAGGGGCCGCGAACACCGGGGAGCTGTTTTTT
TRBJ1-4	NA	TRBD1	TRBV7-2	CASSPRQGALSENEKLFF	TGTGCCAGCAGCCCTCGACAGGGGGCGCTTTCGGAGAATGAAAAACTGTTTTTT
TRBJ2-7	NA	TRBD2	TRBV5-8	CASSLSRTSDYPYEQYF	TGTGCCAGCAGCTTGAGTAGGACTAGCGACTACCCCTACGAGCAGTACTTC
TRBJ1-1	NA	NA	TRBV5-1	CASHRELNTEAFF	TGCGCCAGCCACAGGGAGCTGAACACTGAAGCTTTCTTT
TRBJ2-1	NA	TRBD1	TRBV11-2	CASSPTRGRAYNEQFF	TGTGCCAGCAGCCCAACCAGGGGGCGGGCCTACAATGAGCAGTTCTTC
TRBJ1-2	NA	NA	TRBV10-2	CARSAGGAEGYTF	TGCGCCCGCAGCGCCGGGGGGGCGGAAGGCTACACCTTC
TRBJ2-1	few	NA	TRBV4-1	CASSLGPIGEQFF	TGCGCCAGCAGCCTGGGGCCTATCGGTGAGCAGTTCTTC
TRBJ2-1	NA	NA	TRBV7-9	CASKAGTVNEQFF	TGTGCCAGCAAGGCGGGGACAGTCAATGAGCAGTTCTTC
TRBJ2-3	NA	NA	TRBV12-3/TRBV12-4	CASSPTDTQYF	TGTGCCAGCAGCCCGACAGATACGCAGTATTTT
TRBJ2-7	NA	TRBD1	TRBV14	CASNLPGTVYEQYF	TGTGCCAGCAATCTCCCCGGGACAGTTTACGAGCAGTACTTC
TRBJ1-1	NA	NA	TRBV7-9	CASSSRMTGMNTEAFF	TGTGCCAGCAGCTCCCGAATGACAGGAATGAACACTGAAGCTTTCTTT
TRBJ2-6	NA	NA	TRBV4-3	CASRGRDRGSGANVLTF	TGCGCCAGCCGCGGGAGGGACAGGGGCTCTGGGGCCAACGTCCTGACTTTC
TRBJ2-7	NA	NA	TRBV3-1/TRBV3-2	CASSQDLSEQYF	TGTGCCAGCAGCCAAGATCTGTCCGAGCAGTACTTC
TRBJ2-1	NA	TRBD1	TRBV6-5	CASSIGTGPSNEQFF	TGTGCCAGCAGTATCGGGACAGGGCCGAGCAATGAGCAGTTCTTC
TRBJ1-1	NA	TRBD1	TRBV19	CASSMRQGAGTEAFF	TGTGCCAGTAGTATGAGGCAGGGGGCGGGTACTGAAGCTTTCTTT
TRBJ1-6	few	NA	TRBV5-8	CASSGGSSYNSPLHF	TGTGCCAGCAGCGGAGGGAGCTCCTATAATTCACCCCTCCACTTT
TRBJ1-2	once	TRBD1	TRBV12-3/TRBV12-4	CASGNSGQSYTF	TGTGCCAGCGGCAATTCGGGACAGAGCTACACCTTC
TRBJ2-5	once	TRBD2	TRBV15	CATSRDFTGRGGRYGETQYF	TGTGCCACCAGCAGAGATTTCACGGGGCGGGGGGGCAGGTATGGCGAGACCCAGTACTTC
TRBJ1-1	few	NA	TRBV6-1	CASSEAGLRTARNTEAFF	TGTGCCAGCAGTGAAGCCGGACTTCGGACAGCAAGGAACACTGAAGCTTTCTTT
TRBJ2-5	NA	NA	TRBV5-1	CASSPTGNQETQYF	TGCGCCAGCAGCCCTACCGGGAATCAAGAGACCCAGTACTTC
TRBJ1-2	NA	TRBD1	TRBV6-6	CASSLTGVNGYTF	TGTGCCAGCAGTTTGACAGGGGTTAATGGCTACACCTTC
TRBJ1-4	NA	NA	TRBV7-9	CASSSHRTTNEKLFF	TGTGCCAGCAGCTCACACAGGACAACTAATGAAAAACTGTTTTTT
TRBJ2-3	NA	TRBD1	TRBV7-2	CASSPGDRVADTQYF	TGTGCCAGCAGCCCCGGGGACAGGGTGGCCGATACGCAGTATTTT
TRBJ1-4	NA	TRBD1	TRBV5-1	CASSLNRGGVEKLFF	TGCGCCAGCAGCTTGAACAGGGGAGGAGTTGAAAAACTGTTTTTT
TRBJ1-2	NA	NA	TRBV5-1	CASSLGQDGGYTF	TGCGCCAGCAGCTTGGGGCAGGATGGTGGCTACACCTTC
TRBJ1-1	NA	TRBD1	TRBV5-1	CASSSTGDTEAFF	TGCGCCAGCAGCTCCACAGGGGACACTGAAGCTTTCTTT
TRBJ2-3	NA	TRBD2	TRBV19	CASSILASGGPGTQYF	TGTGCCAGTAGTATCCTCGCTAGCGGGGGCCCGGGTACGCAGTATTTT
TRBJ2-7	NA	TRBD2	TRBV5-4	CASSRGRGGEITYEQYF	TGTGCCAGCAGCCGGGGACGGGGGGGCGAGATAACCTACGAGCAGTACTTC
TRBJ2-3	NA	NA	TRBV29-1	CSVEDEPLNTQYF	TGCAGCGTTGAAGATGAACCGCTAAATACGCAGTATTTT
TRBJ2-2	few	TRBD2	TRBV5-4	CASSSPGEGNTGELFF	TGTGCCAGCAGCTCGCCCGGGGAGGGGAACACCGGGGAGCTGTTTTTT
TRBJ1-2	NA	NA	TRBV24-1	CATSDDFGYTF	TGTGCCACCAGTGATGACTTTGGCTACACCTTC
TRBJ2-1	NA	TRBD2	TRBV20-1	CSASPLFSGGRNEQFF	TGCAGTGCTAGTCCCCTGTTTAGCGGGGGGAGGAATGAGCAGTTCTTC
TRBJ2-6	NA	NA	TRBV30	CARGQYSGANVLTF	TGTGCCCGGGGGCAGTACTCTGGGGCCAACGTCCTGACTTTC
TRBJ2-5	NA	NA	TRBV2	CASTETGTRETQYF	TGTGCCAGCACCGAAACGGGGACAAGGGAGACCCAGTACTTC
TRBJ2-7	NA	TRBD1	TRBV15	CATSRGRGQGYEQYF	TGTGCCACCAGCAGAGGAAGGGGGCAAGGCTACGAGCAGTACTTC
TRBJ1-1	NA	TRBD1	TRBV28	CASSFWDRQNTEAFF	TGTGCCAGCAGTTTTTGGGACAGGCAAAACACTGAAGCTTTCTTT
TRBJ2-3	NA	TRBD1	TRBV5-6	CASSARLHRGNDTQYF	TGTGCCAGCAGCGCCCGCCTCCACAGGGGGAATGATACGCAGTATTTT
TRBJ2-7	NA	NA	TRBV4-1	CASSQEGRAIRYEQYF	TGCGCCAGCAGCCAAGAAGGCAGGGCCATTCGATACGAGCAGTACTTC
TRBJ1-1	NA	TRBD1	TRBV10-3	CAISEATGAAFF	TGTGCCATCAGTGAGGCGACAGGGGCCGCTTTCTTT
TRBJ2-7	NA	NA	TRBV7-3	CASSLRRDSYEQYF	TGTGCCAGCAGCTTACGGAGGGACAGCTACGAGCAGTACTTC
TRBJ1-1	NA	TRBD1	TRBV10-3	CAISENRGQVLSDTEAFF	TGTGCCATCAGTGAAAACAGGGGTCAAGTGTTATCGGACACTGAAGCTTTCTTT
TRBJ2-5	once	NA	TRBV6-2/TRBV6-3	CASTPPGGAGAQYF	TGTGCCAGCACCCCACCGGGGGGCGCAGGGGCCCAGTACTTC
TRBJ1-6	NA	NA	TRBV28	CATCDRRGNSPLHF	TGTGCCACCTGTGACAGAAGGGGGAATTCACCCCTCCACTTT
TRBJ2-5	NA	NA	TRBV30	CAWSVPSAGWQETQYF	TGTGCCTGGAGTGTACCCTCAGCAGGTTGGCAAGAGACCCAGTACTTC
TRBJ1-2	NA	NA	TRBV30	CAWKKGGGFANYGYTF	TGTGCCTGGAAAAAGGGTGGGGGGTTCGCTAACTATGGCTACACCTTC
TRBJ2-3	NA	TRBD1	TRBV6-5	CASSLGQGPDTQYF	TGTGCCAGCAGCCTCGGACAGGGCCCAGATACGCAGTATTTT
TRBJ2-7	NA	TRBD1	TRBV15	CATSRDQGAKYEQYF	TGTGCCACCAGCAGAGATCAGGGGGCGAAATACGAGCAGTACTTC
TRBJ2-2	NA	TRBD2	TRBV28	CASSLTSGRLNTGELFF	TGTGCCAGCAGTTTGACTAGCGGGAGATTAAACACCGGGGAGCTGTTTTTT
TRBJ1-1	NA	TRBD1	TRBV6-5	CASSFGQGNTEAFF	TGTGCCAGCAGTTTTGGACAGGGGAACACTGAAGCTTTCTTT